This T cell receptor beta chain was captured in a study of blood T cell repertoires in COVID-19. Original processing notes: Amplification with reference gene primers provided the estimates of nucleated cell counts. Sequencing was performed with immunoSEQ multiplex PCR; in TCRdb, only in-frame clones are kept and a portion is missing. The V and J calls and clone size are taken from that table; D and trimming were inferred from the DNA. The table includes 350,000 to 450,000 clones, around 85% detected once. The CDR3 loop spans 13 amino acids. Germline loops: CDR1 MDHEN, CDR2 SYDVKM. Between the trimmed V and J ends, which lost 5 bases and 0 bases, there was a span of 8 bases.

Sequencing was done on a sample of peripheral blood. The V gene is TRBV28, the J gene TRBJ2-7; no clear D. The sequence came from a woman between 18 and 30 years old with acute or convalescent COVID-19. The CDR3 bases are TGTGCCAGCAGTCGACGGAGCTCCTACGAGCAGTACTTC. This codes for CASSRRSSYEQYF.